This T cell receptor (beta chain) was captured in a study of early T cells in non-severe SARS-CoV-2 infection. About the research overall: Whole-blood bulk RNA, unsorted, was sequenced, and chains were unpaired. Study-level results: Anti-spike CD8 responses were favored by VDJdb matching, which missed private and CD4 specificities.

The table lists this clonotype with many counts. Its target is unknown. Deletions cut 2 bases from V and 6 bases from J, with 11 bases between. Germline CDR1 reads MNHEY; CDR2 reads SVGEGT. The CDR3 has 14 amino acids. Individually, cDNA molecules had unique molecular identifiers attached to them. TCRdb independently ran MiXCR on the 5' RACE reads; one entry per CDR3 protein. This repertoire shows about 70,000 distinct CDR3 sequences, around 10% found once; its top ten account for approximately 4.5%. The sequencing input was whole blood. This chain links TRBV6-2 or TRBV6-3 with TRBJ2-1; either TRBD1 or TRBD2 may fit D (5 bases each). The receptor was derived from an adult who was a healthcare worker with PCR-confirmed SARS-CoV-2 infection or an uninfected control (not recorded which). CDR3 protein: CASSYLGDPNEQFF. The CDR3 DNA sequence: TGTGCCAGCAGTTACCTCGGGGACCCCAATGAGCAGTTCTTC.